Detailed here is one T cell receptor beta chain. The entry originates in a study of cytomegalovirus exposure and HLA in healthy donors. Background on the study: Previous work identified roughly 120 million unique TCR beta sequences from around 170 million T cells.

The PCR had 60 Vbeta and 13 Jbeta primers. Clones were sequenced by immunoSEQ multiplex PCR, and TCRdb holds only the in-frame ones, with some missing. Of roughly 120,000 clones in the sample, roughly 82% are singletons; the top ten hold less than 6%. The donors gave bone marrow, and they were healthy. Germline values: CDR1 MNHEY, CDR2 SMNVEV (reference sequence). Trimming removed 4 bases from V and 5 bases from J; junction bases left unmatched: 5. This CDR3 is built from 14 residues. Sequencing was done on a sample of PBMCs. The sequence derives from a man aged 18 to 29 in good health and CMV-seropositive. V is TRBV27 and J is TRBJ1-1, with TRBD1 identical over 9 bases. DNA for the CDR3: TGTGCCAGCAGTTCGGGACAGGGAAGGACTGAAGCTTTCTTT. Its translation: CASSSGQGRTEAFF.